These 21 T cell receptor beta chains originate from one sample sequenced in a study of blood T cells in healthy people across ages. A second PCR of about 6 to 12 cycles used a sample-barcoded 5' primer and a J-beta primer mix. TCRdb independently ran MiXCR on the 5' RACE reads; one entry per CDR3 protein. The profile shows more than 1,400,000 distinct CDR3 sequences, 42% of them singletons. Sequenced: blood. The receptor set was obtained from a woman under 30 in good health.

V is TRBV30 and J is TRBJ2-5, with TRBD2 matching over 10 bases. The CDR3 is 14 residues long. CDR1 is GTSNPN, CDR2 SVGIG, per germline (reference sequence). Trimming removed 2 bases from V and 5 bases from J; junction bases left unmatched: 5. CDR3 sequence reads: CAWSILAGLETQYF. The DNA of the CDR3 is TGTGCCTGGAGTATACTAGCGGGGCTGGAGACCCAGTACTTC.

This clonotype has just a few counts. V usage is TRBV5-1 and J usage is TRBJ1-6; D is undetermined. V was shortened by 0 bases and J by 11 bases, with 9 bases between the two germline ends. The CDR3 spans 13 residues. Germline CDR1 is SGHRS and CDR2 is YFSETQ. CDR3 DNA: TGCGCCAGCAGCTTGGAGTCTCAACCACCCCTCCACTTT. Translation gives CASSLESQPPLHF.

This clonotype turned up a few times. This chain connects TRBV14 to TRBJ2-1, with 10 bases matching TRBD2. The CDR3 extends over 15 amino acids. The germline V gene has CDR1 SGHDN and CDR2 FVKESK. Trimming cost V 3 bases and J 15 bases; bases outside gene matches: 14. Here the CDR3 reads CASSQSGTSVFSRFF. DNA of the CDR3: TGTGCCAGCAGCCAGTCCGGGACTAGCGTCTTTTCACGGTTCTTC.

This clonotype was counted only a few times. The rearrangement joins TRBV21-1 to TRBJ2-3; TRBD2 reflects the table's D call only, with no check against the DNA. TRBV21-1 constitutes a pseudogene. The CDR3 spans 15 residues. In DNA form, the CDR3 reads TGTGCCAGATGTAGCGGGAGGGAGAACACAGATACGCAGTATTTT. It codes for CARCSGRENTDTQYF.

This clonotype was observed a few times. The chain uses TRBV29-1 and TRBJ2-4, with D uncertain. V was shortened by 6 bases and J by 8 bases, with 11 bases between the two germline ends. Germline CDR1 reads SQVTM; CDR2 reads ANQGSEA. CDR3 length: 11 residues. This CDR3 is CSVHNRDIQYF. CDR3 sequence (DNA): TGCAGCGTACATAACCGGGACATTCAGTACTTC.

This clonotype was seen a few times. This chain uses TRBV12-3 or TRBV12-4 with TRBJ1-2, with D tentatively TRBD1 (5 bases). Trimming cost V 0 bases and J 1 base, with 9 bases left between them. The CDR3 length is 15 residues. The CDR3 region has the DNA TGTGCCAGCAGTTTAGCGTGGACATTTAACTATGGCTACACCTTC. Its protein product is CASSLAWTFNYGYTF.

This clonotype was picked up a small number of times. This chain links TRBV5-1 with TRBJ2-7, with TRBD2 matching 12 bases. This CDR3 contains 15 residues. Germline CDR1 SGHRS, CDR2 YFSETQ. V lost 4 bases and J lost 3; bases outside the gene matches: 5. CDR3 region: CASSETSGRVYEQYF. As DNA, the CDR3 is TGCGCCAGCAGCGAGACTAGCGGGAGAGTCTACGAGCAGTACTTC.

The chain combines TRBV7-8 with TRBJ1-5; D ambiguous. Germline-derived CDR1 and CDR2 are SGHVS and FQNEAQ. Trimming shortened V by 1 base and J by 7 bases, and 11 bases separated the two germline ends. The CDR3 has 14 residues. Here the CDR3 reads CASSLDPNTQPQHF. The CDR3 DNA is TGTGCCAGCAGCTTAGACCCAAATACCCAGCCCCAGCATTTT.

This clonotype was counted between two and nine times. This rearrangement joins TRBV3-1 to TRBJ2-5; no clear D. The better agreement between TRBJ2-7 and the DNA end casts doubt on the J call. The germline CDR1 and CDR2 sequences are LGHDT and YNNKEL (reference sequence). This CDR3 spans 12 amino acids. CDR3: CASSQAAHEQYF. CDR3 sequence (DNA): TGTGCCAGCAGCCAAGCGGCCCACGAGCAGTACTTC.

The rearrangement links TRBV7-6 to TRBJ2-2, with 14 bases aligning to TRBD2. Losses at the gene ends were 5 bases for V and 9 bases for J; bases not matched to a gene: 8. The germline gives CDR1 SGHVS, CDR2 FNYEAQ. The CDR3 has 16 residues. CDR3 region: CASSPRLAGGSWELFF. CDR3 nucleotides: TGTGCCAGCAGCCCACGACTAGCGGGGGGGTCCTGGGAGCTGTTTTTT.

The chain links TRBV2 to TRBJ1-2, with 7 bases lining up with TRBD1. CDR1 and CDR2 (germline): SNHLY, FYNNEI. V gave up 10 bases and J gave up 5 bases; unmatched junction bases: 4. The CDR3 loop spans 11 amino acids. CDR3 loop: CATQGVYGYTF. CDR3 sequence (DNA): TGTGCCACCCAGGGGGTTTATGGCTACACCTTC. Full variable domain (outside the CDR3, taken from reference TRBV2 and TRBJ1-2): EPEVTQTPSHQVTQMGQEVILRCVPISNHLYFYWYRQILGQKVEFLVSFYNNEISEKSEIFDDQFSVERPDGSNFTLKIRSTKLEDSAMYFCATQGVYGYTFGSGTRLTVV.

This chain uses TRBV27 with TRBJ1-2; TRBD1 is a possible D gene (5 bases). V was trimmed by 6 bases and J by 2 bases, leaving 19 bases between them. CDR1 is MNHEY and CDR2 is SMNVEV in the germline V gene (reference sequence). This CDR3 comprises 16 residues. CDR3 residues: CASSHVLGGTNYGYTF. In DNA form, the CDR3 reads TGTGCCAGCAGCCATGTCCTGGGGGGGACGAACTATGGCTACACCTTC.

This clonotype was seen more than once but under ten times. This chain joins TRBV12-5 and TRBJ2-1; TRBD2 might be the D (6 bases). This CDR3 has 13 residues. Germline V gives CDR1 LGHNT, CDR2 FRNRAP. Trimming shortened V by 4 bases and J by 8 bases, and 12 bases separated the two germline ends. The CDR3 sequence: CASGSTSFHEQFF. CDR3 nucleotides: TGTGCTAGTGGTTCGACTAGTTTCCATGAGCAGTTCTTC.

This clonotype has a handful of counts. The chain joins TRBV6-2 or TRBV6-3 to TRBJ2-3, with D perhaps matching TRBD2 (5 bases). The CDR3 is made up of 17 amino acids. Trimming removed 4 bases from V and 2 bases from J, with 19 bases in between. The germline V gene encodes CDR1 MNHEY and CDR2 SVGEGT. The CDR3 sequence: CASSSPALAGYTDTQYF. CDR3 in DNA: TGTGCCAGCAGTTCCCCCGCCCTGGCGGGCTACACAGATACGCAGTATTTT.

The V call is TRBV28, the J call TRBJ2-5; 11 nucleotides line up with TRBD2. The CDR3 is 15 amino acids. The J segment lost 3 bases and the V segment lost 5 bases, leaving 5 bases of the junction unmatched. The germline CDR1 and CDR2 sequences are MDHEN and SYDVKM. The DNA of the CDR3 is TGTGCCAGCAGTCCGAAGACTAGCGGGGAAGAGACCCAGTACTTC. Translating gives CASSPKTSGEETQYF.

The chain combines TRBV4-1 with TRBJ2-3; 9 positions match TRBD2. The CDR3 loop spans 15 amino acids. Germline V gene sequence: CDR1 MGHRA, CDR2 YSYEKL. The J segment lost 6 bases and the V segment lost 0 bases, leaving 4 bases of the junction unmatched. DNA for the CDR3: TGCGCCAGCAGCCAAGATCGCGGGGGGGGCGATACGCAGTATTTT. Amino acid sequence: CASSQDRGGGDTQYF.

This sequence joins TRBV7-2 and TRBJ2-3; D not resolved. This CDR3 comprises 14 residues. Germline values: CDR1 SGHTA, CDR2 FQGNSA. V was pared by 5 bases and J by 7 bases, with 16 bases between. Here the CDR3 DNA reads TGTGCCAGCAGCCCCCGCCGGGCCTTAAATACGCAGTATTTT. Its translation is CASSPRRALNTQYF.

The CDR3 loop is CASSFSGQGDYEQYF. DNA of the CDR3: TGTGCCAGCAGTTTCTCCGGACAGGGGGACTACGAGCAGTACTTC. The chain carries TRBV27 and TRBJ2-5; 10 nucleotides match TRBD1. The J call is doubtful: the DNA matches TRBJ2-7 better. The CDR3 runs to 15 residues. CDR1 and CDR2 (germline): MNHEY, SMNVEV (reference sequence).

V is TRBV9 and J is TRBJ2-7, with D perhaps given as TRBD1 or TRBD2 (5 bases each). Trimming removed 2 bases at V and 1 base at J, with 13 bases between. Germline V gene data show CDR1 as SGDLS and CDR2 as YYNGEE. This CDR3 has 15 amino acids. The CDR3 region is CASSVAGTGSYEQYF. CDR3 bases: TGTGCCAGCAGCGTCGCCGGGACGGGGTCCTACGAGCAGTACTTC.

This clonotype has a count of ten or more. V and J are TRBV28 and TRBJ1-6; D is ambiguous. Looked up from germline, CDR1 is MDHEN and CDR2 is SYDVKM. Trimming left V 2 bases short and J 8 bases short, with 16 bases between. The CDR3 is 16 residues long. The CDR3 DNA reads TGTGCCAGCAGTTTAGGCTTGGGCAGTCTCGATTCACCCCTCCACTTT. Translated: CASSLGLGSLDSPLHF. Full variable domain (outside the CDR3, taken from reference TRBV28 and TRBJ1-6): DVKVTQSSRYLVKRTGEKVFLECVQDMDHENMFWYRQDPGLGLRLIYFSYDVKMKEKGDIPEGYSVSREKKERFSLILESASTNQTSMYLCASSLGLGSLDSPLHFGNGTRLTVT.

This clonotype occurred a few times. The rearrangement joins TRBV13 to TRBJ2-1, with D possibly TRBD2 on 7 matching bases. The CDR3 totals 14 residues. V dropped 5 bases and J dropped 2 bases, with 10 bases sitting between them. Looked up from germline, CDR1 is PRHDT and CDR2 is FYEKMQ (reference sequence). The CDR3 DNA reads TGTGCCAGCAGCGCGGGGGCTCCCTACAATGAGCAGTTCTTC. As protein: CASSAGAPYNEQFF.